This paragraph covers one T cell receptor (beta chain) sequence. Memory CD4+ T cells were sorted as all CD4+ cells except CD45RA+CCR7+CD95- naive cells, over 95% pure. This sample is drawn from a study of human CD4 T cells and Enterobacteriaceae. Sequencing was performed with immunoSEQ multiplex PCR; in TCRdb, only in-frame clones are kept and a portion is missing. Among 25,000 to 30,000 clones listed, around 80% were seen once. The CDR3 spans 19 residues. V shed 1 base, J shed 3 bases, and the junction held 13 bases outside the gene matches. Germline V CDR1 and CDR2: MNHNS, SASEGT. This chain connects TRBV6-1 to TRBJ2-7, with 12 nucleotides matching TRBD2. The sequence came from a human donor in good health. Material: memory CD4+ T cells from blood. The DNA for the CDR3 is TGTGCCAGCAGTGAAGTTTGGACTAGCGGGACGGTTTTAAACTACGAGCAGTACTTC. This encodes CASSEVWTSGTVLNYEQYF.